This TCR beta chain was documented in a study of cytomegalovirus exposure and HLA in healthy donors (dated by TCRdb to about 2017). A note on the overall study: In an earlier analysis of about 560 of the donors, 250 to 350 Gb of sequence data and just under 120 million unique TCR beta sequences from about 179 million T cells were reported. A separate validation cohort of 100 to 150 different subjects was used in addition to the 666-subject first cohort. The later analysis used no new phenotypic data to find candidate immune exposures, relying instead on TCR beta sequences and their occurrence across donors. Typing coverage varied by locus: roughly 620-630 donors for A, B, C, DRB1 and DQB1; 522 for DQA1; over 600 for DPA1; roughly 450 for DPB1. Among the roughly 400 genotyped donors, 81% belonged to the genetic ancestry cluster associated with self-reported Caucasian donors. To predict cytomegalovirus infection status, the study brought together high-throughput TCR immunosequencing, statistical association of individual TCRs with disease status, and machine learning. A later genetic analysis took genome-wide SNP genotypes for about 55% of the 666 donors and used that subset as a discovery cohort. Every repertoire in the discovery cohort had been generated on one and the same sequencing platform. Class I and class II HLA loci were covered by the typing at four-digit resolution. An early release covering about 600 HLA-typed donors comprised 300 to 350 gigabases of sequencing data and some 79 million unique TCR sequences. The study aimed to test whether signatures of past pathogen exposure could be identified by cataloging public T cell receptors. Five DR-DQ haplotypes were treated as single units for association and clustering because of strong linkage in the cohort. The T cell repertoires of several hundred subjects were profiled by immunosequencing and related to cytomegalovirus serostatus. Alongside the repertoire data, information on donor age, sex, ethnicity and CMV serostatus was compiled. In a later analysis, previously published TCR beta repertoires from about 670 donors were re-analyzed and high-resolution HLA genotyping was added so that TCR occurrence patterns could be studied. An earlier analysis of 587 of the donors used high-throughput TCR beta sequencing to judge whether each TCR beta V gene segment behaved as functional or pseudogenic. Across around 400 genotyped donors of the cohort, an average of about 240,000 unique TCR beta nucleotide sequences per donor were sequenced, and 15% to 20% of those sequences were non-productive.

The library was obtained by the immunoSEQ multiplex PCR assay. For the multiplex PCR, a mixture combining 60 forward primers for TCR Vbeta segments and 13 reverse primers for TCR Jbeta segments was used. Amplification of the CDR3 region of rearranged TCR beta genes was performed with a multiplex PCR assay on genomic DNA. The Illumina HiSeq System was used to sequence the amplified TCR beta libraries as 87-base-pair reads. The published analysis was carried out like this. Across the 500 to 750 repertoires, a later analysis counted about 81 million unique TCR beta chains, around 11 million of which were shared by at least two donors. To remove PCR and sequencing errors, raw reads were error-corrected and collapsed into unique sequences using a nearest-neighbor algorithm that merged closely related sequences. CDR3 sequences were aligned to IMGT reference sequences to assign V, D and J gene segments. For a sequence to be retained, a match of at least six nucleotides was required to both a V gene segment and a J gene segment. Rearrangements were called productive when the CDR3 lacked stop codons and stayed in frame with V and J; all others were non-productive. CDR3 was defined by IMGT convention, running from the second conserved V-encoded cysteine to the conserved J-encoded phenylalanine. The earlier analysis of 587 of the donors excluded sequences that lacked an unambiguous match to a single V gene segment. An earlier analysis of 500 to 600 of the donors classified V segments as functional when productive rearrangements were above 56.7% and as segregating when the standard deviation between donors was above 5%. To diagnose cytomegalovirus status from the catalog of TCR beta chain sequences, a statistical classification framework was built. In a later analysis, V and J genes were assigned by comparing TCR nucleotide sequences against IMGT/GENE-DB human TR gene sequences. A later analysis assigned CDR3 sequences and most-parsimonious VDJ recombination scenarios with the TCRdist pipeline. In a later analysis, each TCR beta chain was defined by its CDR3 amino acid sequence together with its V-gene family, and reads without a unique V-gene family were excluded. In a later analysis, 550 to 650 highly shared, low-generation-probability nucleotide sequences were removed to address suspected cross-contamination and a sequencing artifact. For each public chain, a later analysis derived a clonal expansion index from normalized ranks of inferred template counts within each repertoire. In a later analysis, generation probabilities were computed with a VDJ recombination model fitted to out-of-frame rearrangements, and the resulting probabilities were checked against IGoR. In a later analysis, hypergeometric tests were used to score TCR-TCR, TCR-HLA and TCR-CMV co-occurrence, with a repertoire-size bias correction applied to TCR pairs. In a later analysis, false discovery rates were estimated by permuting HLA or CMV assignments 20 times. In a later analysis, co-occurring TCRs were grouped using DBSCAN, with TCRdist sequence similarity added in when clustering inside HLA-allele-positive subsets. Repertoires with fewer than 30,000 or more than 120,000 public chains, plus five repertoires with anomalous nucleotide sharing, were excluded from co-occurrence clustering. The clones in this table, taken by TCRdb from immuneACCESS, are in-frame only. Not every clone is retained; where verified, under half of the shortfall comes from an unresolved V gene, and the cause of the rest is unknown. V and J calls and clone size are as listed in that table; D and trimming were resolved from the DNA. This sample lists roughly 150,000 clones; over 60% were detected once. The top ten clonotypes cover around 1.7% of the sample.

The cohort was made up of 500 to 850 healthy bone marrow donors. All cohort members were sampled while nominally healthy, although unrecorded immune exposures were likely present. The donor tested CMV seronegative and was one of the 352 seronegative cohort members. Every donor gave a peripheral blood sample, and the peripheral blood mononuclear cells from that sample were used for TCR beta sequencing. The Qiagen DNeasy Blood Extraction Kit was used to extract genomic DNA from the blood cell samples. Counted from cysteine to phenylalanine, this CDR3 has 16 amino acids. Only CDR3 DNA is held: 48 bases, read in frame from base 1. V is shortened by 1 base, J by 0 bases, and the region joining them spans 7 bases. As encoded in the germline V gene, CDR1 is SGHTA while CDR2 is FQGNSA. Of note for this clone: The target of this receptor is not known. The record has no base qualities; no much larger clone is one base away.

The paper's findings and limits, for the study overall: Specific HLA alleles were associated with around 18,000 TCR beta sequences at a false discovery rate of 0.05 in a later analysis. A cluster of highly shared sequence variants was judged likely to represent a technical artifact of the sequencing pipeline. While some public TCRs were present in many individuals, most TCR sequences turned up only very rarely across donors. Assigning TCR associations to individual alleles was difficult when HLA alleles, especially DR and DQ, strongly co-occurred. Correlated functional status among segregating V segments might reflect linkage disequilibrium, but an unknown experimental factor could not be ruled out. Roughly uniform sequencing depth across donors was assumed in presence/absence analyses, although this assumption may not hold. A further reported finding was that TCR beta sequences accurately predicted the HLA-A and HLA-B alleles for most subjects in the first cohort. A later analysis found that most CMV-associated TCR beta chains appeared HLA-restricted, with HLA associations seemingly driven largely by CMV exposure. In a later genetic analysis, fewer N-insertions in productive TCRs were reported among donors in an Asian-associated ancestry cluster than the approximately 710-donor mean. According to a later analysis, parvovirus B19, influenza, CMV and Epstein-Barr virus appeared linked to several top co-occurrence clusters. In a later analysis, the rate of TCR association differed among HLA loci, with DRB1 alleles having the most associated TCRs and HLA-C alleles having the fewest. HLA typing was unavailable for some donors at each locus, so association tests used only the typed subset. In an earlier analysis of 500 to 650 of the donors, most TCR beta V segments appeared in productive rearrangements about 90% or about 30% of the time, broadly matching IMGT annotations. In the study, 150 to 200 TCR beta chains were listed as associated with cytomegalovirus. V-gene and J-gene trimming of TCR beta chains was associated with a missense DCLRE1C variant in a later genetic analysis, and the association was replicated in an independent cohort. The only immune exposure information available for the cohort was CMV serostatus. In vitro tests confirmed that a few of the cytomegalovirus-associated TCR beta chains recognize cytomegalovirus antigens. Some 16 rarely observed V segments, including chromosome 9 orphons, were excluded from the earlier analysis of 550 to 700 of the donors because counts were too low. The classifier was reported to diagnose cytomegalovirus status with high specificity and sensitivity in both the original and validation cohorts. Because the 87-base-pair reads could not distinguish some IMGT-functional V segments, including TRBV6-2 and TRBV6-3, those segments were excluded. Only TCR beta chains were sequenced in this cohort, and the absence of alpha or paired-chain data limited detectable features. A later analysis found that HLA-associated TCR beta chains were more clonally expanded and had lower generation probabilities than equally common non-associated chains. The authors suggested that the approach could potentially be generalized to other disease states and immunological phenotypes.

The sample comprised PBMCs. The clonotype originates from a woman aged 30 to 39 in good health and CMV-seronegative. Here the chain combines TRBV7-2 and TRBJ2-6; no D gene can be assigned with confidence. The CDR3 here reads CASSLGGYSGANVLTF. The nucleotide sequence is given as TGTGCCAGCAGCTTAGGAGGATACTCTGGGGCCAACGTCCTGACTTTC.